The clone carrying this T cell receptor beta chain is deemed medium-sized. This CDR3 is 14 amino acids long. Between the trimmed V and J ends, which lost 1 base and 1 base, there was a span of 7 bases. Germline loops: CDR1 SGHNT, CDR2 YENEEA. These data belong to a study of T cells in localized non-small cell lung cancer. Some clones are missing from TCRdb's copy, which holds only in-frame ones; the method was immunoSEQ multiplex PCR. The data contain 1,500 to 2,000 clones, over 25% of them singletons. The source is a female donor aged 60 or older with stage I squamous cell lung carcinoma. The V and J genes are TRBV11-3 and TRBJ1-1; TRBD1 might be the D (5 bases). The starting material was lung tumor tissue, obtained before any cancer treatment. The CDR3 spells CASSLGQGNTEAFF. For the CDR3, the DNA is TGTGCCAGCAGCTTAGGGCAGGGGAACACTGAAGCTTTCTTT.